This T cell receptor (beta chain) was identified in a study of T cell changes during pregnancy in multiple sclerosis (dated by TCRdb to the late 2010s). Concerning the study at large: The study examined how the T cell repertoire changed over the course of pregnancy in women with multiple sclerosis.

On this clone: Its antigen remains undetermined. Base qualities are not at hand, and no much larger clone is one base apart.

The germline V gene encodes CDR1 MNHNY and CDR2 SVGAGI (reference sequence). The CDR3 numbers 15 residues from cysteine through phenylalanine. This entry keeps only the CDR3 DNA: 45 bases, framed from base 1. V loses 2 bases, J loses 0 bases, and the germline ends lie 11 bases apart. Receptor amplification or capture employed the immunoSEQ multiplex PCR assay. TCRdb re-hosts the immuneACCESS table, in-frame sequences only. Its copies lack some clones; in the studies checked, an unresolved V gene accounts for under half of them, and the cause for the rest is not known. For this sample there are tens of thousands of clones; around nine tenths appear just once. The ten largest clones add up to about 5.8% of the sample.

The clonotype was recovered from a female donor with multiple sclerosis, enrolled in a pregnancy study. Here the chain combines TRBV6-6 and TRBJ2-7; the D gene is possibly TRBD1, with 5 bases matching. This specimen was CD8+ T cells from peripheral blood mononuclear cells, taken before pregnancy. The DNA sequence is as follows: TGTGCCAGCAGTTACGGCCTGGACAACTCCTACGAGCAGTACTTC. Translation gives CASSYGLDNSYEQYF.